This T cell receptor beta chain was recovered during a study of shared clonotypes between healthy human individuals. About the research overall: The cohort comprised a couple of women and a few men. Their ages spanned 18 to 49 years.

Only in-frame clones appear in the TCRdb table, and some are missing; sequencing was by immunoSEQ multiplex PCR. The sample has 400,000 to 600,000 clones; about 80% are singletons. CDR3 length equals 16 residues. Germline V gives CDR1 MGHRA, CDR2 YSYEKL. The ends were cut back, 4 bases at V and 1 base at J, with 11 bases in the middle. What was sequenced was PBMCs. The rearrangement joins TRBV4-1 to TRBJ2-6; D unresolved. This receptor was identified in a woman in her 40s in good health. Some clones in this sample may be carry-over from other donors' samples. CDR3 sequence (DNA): TGCGCCAGCAGCCCGGGCTGGGATTCTGGGGCCAACGTCCTGACTTTC. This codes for CASSPGWDSGANVLTF.